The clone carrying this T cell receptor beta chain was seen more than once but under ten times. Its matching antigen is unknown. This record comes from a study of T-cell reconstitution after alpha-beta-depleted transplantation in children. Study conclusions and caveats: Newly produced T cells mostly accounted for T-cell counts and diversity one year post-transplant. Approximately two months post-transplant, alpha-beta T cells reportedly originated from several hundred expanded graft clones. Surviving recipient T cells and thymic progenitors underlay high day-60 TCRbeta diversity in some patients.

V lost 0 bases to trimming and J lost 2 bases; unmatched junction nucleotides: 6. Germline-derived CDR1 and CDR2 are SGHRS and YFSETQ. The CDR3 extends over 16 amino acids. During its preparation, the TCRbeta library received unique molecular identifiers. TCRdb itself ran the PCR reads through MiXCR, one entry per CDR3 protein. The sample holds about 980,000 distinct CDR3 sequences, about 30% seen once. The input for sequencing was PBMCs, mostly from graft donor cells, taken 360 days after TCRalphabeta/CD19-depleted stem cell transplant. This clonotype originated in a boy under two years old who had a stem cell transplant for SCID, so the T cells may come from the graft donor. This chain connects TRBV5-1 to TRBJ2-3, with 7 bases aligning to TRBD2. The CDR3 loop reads CASSLGLAAVTDTQYF. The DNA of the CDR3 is TGCGCCAGCAGCTTGGGACTAGCCGCTGTCACAGATACGCAGTATTTT.